A single sample is the source of the 30 T cell receptor beta chains below, sequenced in a study of T-cell reconstitution after alpha-beta-depleted transplantation in children. A library of TCRbeta sequences, prepared with unique molecular identifiers, was generated. Via MiXCR, TCRdb re-called the PCR reads, giving one row per CDR3 protein. The repertoire has about 610,000 distinct CDR3 sequences, more than 9% of them found once; the top ten carry roughly 4%. This specimen was PBMCs from the stem cell graft donor, taken from the stem cell graft. The receptors were gathered from a human donor who donated a stem cell graft to a child with acute myeloid leukemia.

CDR3 nucleotide sequence: TGCGCCAGCAGCCATCAGAGCGGGTTATCAGGGGGCTCGATCACTGAAGCTTTCTTT. Protein sequence: CASSHQSGLSGGSITEAFF. This rearrangement joins TRBV5-1 to TRBJ1-1; the match to TRBD1 covers 8 bases. The junction had 21 bases not matched to a gene; V was cut back by 4 bases and J by 4 bases. Germline CDR1 and CDR2: SGHRS and YFSETQ. This CDR3 spans 19 amino acids.

This clonotype was observed a few times. The rearrangement joins TRBV2 to TRBJ2-7; D perhaps matches TRBD2 (5 bases). The CDR3 consists of 12 residues. Germline V CDR1 and CDR2: SNHLY, FYNNEI. V was trimmed by 5 bases and J by 5 bases, leaving 10 bases between them. The CDR3 coding sequence is TGTGCCAGCAGTAGTGGGAGTAACGAGCAGTACTTC. As protein: CASSSGSNEQYF.

The sample holds a few counts of this clonotype. The CDR3, as DNA: TGTGCCAGCAGTTTAAGGGTGGCGGGAGGCGGAGATGGGGCCAACGTCCTGACTTTC. Translating gives CASSLRVAGGGDGANVLTF. The chain links TRBV27 to TRBJ2-6; 8 nucleotides line up with TRBD2. CDR3 size: 19 residues. V shed 2 bases, J shed 3 bases, and the junction held 12 bases outside the gene matches. Germline CDR1 and CDR2: MNHEY and SMNVEV (reference sequence). Full variable domain (outside the CDR3, taken from reference TRBV27 and TRBJ2-6): EAQVTQNPRYLITVTGKKLTVTCSQNMNHEYMSWYRQDPGLGLRQIYYSMNVEVTDKGDVPEGYKVSRKEKRNFPLILESPSPNQTSLYFCASSLRVAGGGDGANVLTFGAGSRLTVL.

The sample holds many counts of this clonotype. The gene calls are TRBV12-3 or TRBV12-4 and TRBJ2-1; possible D gene TRBD2, 6 bases. Trimming removed 5 bases from V and 10 bases from J, with 9 bases in between. CDR3 length: 11 amino acids. The CDR3, as DNA: TGTGCCAGCAGTACTAGCAACGAGCAGTTCTTC. It specifies CASSTSNEQFF.

The rearrangement uses TRBV15 and TRBJ2-5; D remains ambiguous. CDR1 LNHNV and CDR2 YYDKDF come from the germline V gene (reference sequence). The CDR3 has 12 amino acids. Trimming shortened V by 1 base and J by 3 bases, and 3 bases separated the two germline ends. The CDR3 region has the DNA TGTGCCACCAGCAGAGTCGAAGAGACCCAGTACTTC. This translates into CATSRVEETQYF. The full variable domain, rest sourced from reference TRBV15 and TRBJ2-5, is DAMVIQNPRYQVTQFGKPVTLSCSQTLNHNVMYWYQQKSSQAPKLLFHYYDKDFNNEADTPDNFQSRRPNTSFCFLDIRSPGLGDTAMYLCATSRVEETQYFGPGTRLLVL.

In its sample, this clonotype was seen many times. V and J are TRBV12-3 or TRBV12-4 and TRBJ2-1; tentative D call: TRBD2 (6 bases). CDR3 length equals 13 residues. Deletions cut 5 bases from V and 7 bases from J, with 12 bases between. This CDR3 is CASSLHGGNEQFF. The CDR3 region has the DNA TGTGCCAGCAGTCTACATGGAGGGAATGAGCAGTTCTTC.

The chain employs TRBV5-1 and TRBJ2-7; D possibly uses TRBD1 or TRBD2 (6 bases each). CDR3 length equals 12 residues. Germline V CDR1 and CDR2: SGHRS, YFSETQ. The germline V and J ends were trimmed by 7 bases and 5 bases, with 13 bases remaining between them. CDR3 amino acids: CASGGTYNEQYF. CDR3 sequence (DNA): TGCGCCAGCGGCGGGACATATAACGAGCAGTACTTC.

At least ten counts were recorded for this clonotype. The V call is TRBV6-1, the J call TRBJ2-5, with D perhaps TRBD2 (6 bases). Germline loops: CDR1 MNHNS, CDR2 SASEGT. The CDR3 runs to 18 residues. The V gene lost 2 bases and the J gene lost 0 bases, with 19 bases spanning the gap. In DNA, the CDR3 is TGTGCCAGCAGTGAATGGGGTCGGAAAGAGCGGGACCAAGAGACCCAGTACTTC. Amino acids: CASSEWGRKERDQETQYF.

This sequence joins TRBV6-6 and TRBJ2-5; D uncertain. The CDR3 is 13 residues long. In germline, CDR1 is MNHNY, CDR2 SVGAGI (reference sequence). The germline V and J ends were trimmed by 6 bases and 5 bases, with 13 bases remaining between them. CDR3 DNA sequence: TGTGCCAGCAGCCAACGGAGCTGGGAGACCCAGTACTTC. Translation gives CASSQRSWETQYF.

This clonotype was seen a handful of times. The chain carries TRBV7-2 and TRBJ2-4; D is undetermined. Trimming took 8 bases from V and 4 from J, leaving 12 bases between them. Looked up from germline, CDR1 is SGHTA and CDR2 is FQGNSA. This CDR3 contains 13 residues. The CDR3: CASSLDLKNIQYF. The CDR3 DNA follows: TGTGCCAGCTCATTAGACCTGAAAAACATTCAGTACTTC.

The chain carries TRBV6-1 and TRBJ2-6; D tentatively fits TRBD1 or TRBD2 (5 bases each). CDR1 and CDR2 from the germline V gene are MNHNS and SASEGT. The V gene lost 2 bases and the J gene lost 0 bases, with 17 bases spanning the gap. The CDR3 length is 19 residues. CDR3 in amino acids: CASSEWGMAQRSGANVLTF. The CDR3 coding sequence is TGTGCCAGCAGTGAATGGGGGATGGCGCAGCGCTCTGGGGCCAACGTCCTGACTTTC.

In this sample, this clonotype turned up a few times. The rearrangement joins TRBV12-3 or TRBV12-4 to TRBJ2-7; D is tentatively TRBD1 or TRBD2 (5 bases each). This CDR3 spans 14 amino acids. Trimming stripped 6 bases from V and 9 bases from J, with 21 bases between. Written as DNA, the CDR3 is TGTGCCAGCAGCCCCGGGACGGCCTTAGATGGGCAGTACTTC. Amino acids: CASSPGTALDGQYF.

This clonotype occurred many times. The J gene is TRBJ1-2, the V gene TRBV28; TRBD1 agrees at 9 bases. This CDR3 comprises 14 residues. Germline V gene data show CDR1 as MDHEN and CDR2 as SYDVKM. The ends lost 7 bases at V and 4 bases at J; junction bases unmatched: 7. Here the CDR3 reads CASKGLQGAYGYTF. The CDR3 bases are TGTGCCAGCAAGGGGTTACAGGGGGCCTATGGCTACACCTTC.

In this sample, this clonotype turned up a few times. The chain carries TRBV7-2 and TRBJ2-3; tentative D call: TRBD1 (6 bases). This CDR3 has 16 residues. V was trimmed by 4 bases and J by 0 bases, leaving 14 bases between them. Germline-derived CDR1 and CDR2 are SGHTA and FQGNSA. The CDR3 DNA reads as TGTGCCAGCAGCTGGAGGTCAGGGGCTAGCACAGATACGCAGTATTTT. Its protein product is CASSWRSGASTDTQYF. Variable domain in full (rest from reference TRBV7-2 and TRBJ2-3): GAGVSQSPSNKVTEKGKDVELRCDPISGHTALYWYRQSLGQGLEFLIYFQGNSAPDKSGLPSDRFSAERTGGSVSTLTIQRTQQEDSAVYLCASSWRSGASTDTQYFGPGTRLTVL.

This chain uses TRBV11-2 with TRBJ2-6, with TRBD1 matching 9 bases. The J segment lost 0 bases and the V segment lost 5 bases, leaving 8 bases of the junction unmatched. Germline assignment: CDR1 SGHAT and CDR2 FQNNGV. The CDR3 runs 18 residues. The CDR3 sequence: CASSPGQGVPSGANVLTF. CDR3 nucleotide sequence: TGTGCCAGCAGCCCGGGACAGGGAGTTCCCTCTGGGGCCAACGTCCTGACTTTC.

V and J are TRBV3-1 and TRBJ2-7; 9 nucleotides align to TRBD2. This CDR3 is built from 15 residues. Germline V lookup: CDR1 LGHDT, CDR2 YNNKEL (reference sequence). The V and J ends lost 3 bases and 2 bases, in that order; junction bases with no gene match: 5. Written as DNA, the CDR3 is TGTGCCAGCAGCCAGTCGGTAGCGGGGGCCTACGAGCAGTACTTC. It translates to CASSQSVAGAYEQYF.

The chain couples TRBV11-2 to TRBJ2-2; D uncertain. The V end was cut by 11 bases, the J end by 2 bases, with 18 bases between. From germline, CDR1 is SGHAT and CDR2 FQNNGV. This CDR3 comprises 15 residues. CDR3 protein: CASQPGSYNTGELFF. In DNA, the CDR3 is TGTGCCTCCCAACCTGGTAGCTACAACACCGGGGAGCTGTTTTTT.

This clonotype was observed at least ten times. The chain employs TRBV10-3 and TRBJ2-1; 13 bases fit TRBD2. CDR1 is ENHRY and CDR2 is SYGVKD in the germline V gene. The CDR3 has 17 amino acids. V dropped 0 bases and J dropped 7; count of bases not matched to a gene: 6. The CDR3 nucleotides read TGTGCCATCAGTGAGTCGACAGGGACTAGCGGGACTAATGAGCAGTTCTTC. Residues: CAISESTGTSGTNEQFF.

This clonotype has a count of ten or more. The chain uses TRBV5-1 and TRBJ1-3; TRBD1 is a possible D gene (6 bases). The length of the CDR3 is 13 residues. V dropped 4 bases and J dropped 4 bases, with 9 bases sitting between them. CDR1 SGHRS and CDR2 YFSETQ come from the germline V gene. Here the CDR3 reads CASSLGQGNTIYF. CDR3 sequence (DNA): TGCGCCAGCAGCCTCGGACAGGGAAACACCATATATTTT.

The rearrangement links TRBV14 to TRBJ2-6; 7 nucleotides match TRBD2. The CDR3 loop spans 17 amino acids. With 4 bases clipped from V and 1 base from J, the junction kept 7 bases outside the gene matches. Germline V gene data show CDR1 as SGHDN and CDR2 as FVKESK. The CDR3 DNA sequence: TGTGCCAGCAGCCGGAGGGGAGGGGATTCTGGGGCCAACGTCCTGACTTTC. It specifies CASSRRGGDSGANVLTF.

This clonotype was observed at least ten times. The chain couples TRBV28 to TRBJ2-1; a weak D match, TRBD1 (6 bases). Germline CDR1 is MDHEN and CDR2 is SYDVKM. The CDR3 length is 15 residues. Deletions cut 7 bases from V and 7 bases from J, with 20 bases between. CDR3 in DNA: TGTGCCAGCAATGAGGGTCAGGGGCGGAGGAATGAGCAGTTCTTC. This codes for CASNEGQGRRNEQFF.

The rearrangement uses TRBV7-2 and TRBJ2-7, with 8 bases aligning to TRBD2. This CDR3 has 15 amino acids. CDR1 and CDR2 (germline): SGHTA, FQGNSA. V was pared by 5 bases and J by 6 bases, with 12 bases of the junction left unmatched. CDR3 nucleotide sequence: TGTGCCAGCAGCCCCTCCGGGACTAGTTCTCTCGAGCAGTACTTC. Translated: CASSPSGTSSLEQYF.

This clonotype was detected ten times or more. The CDR3 region is CSGKGLRVSTDTQYF. CDR3 DNA sequence: TGCAGCGGCAAAGGGTTACGGGTCAGCACAGATACGCAGTATTTT. This chain uses TRBV29-1 with TRBJ2-3, with no clear D. CDR1 SQVTM and CDR2 ANQGSEA come from the germline V gene. V was clipped by 7 bases and J by 0 bases, with 17 bases between them. The CDR3 covers 15 residues.

A word on this clonotype: A much larger clone is a single base away; this may be a read error. This chain links TRBV6-6 with TRBJ2-3; D gene ambiguous. Looked up from germline, CDR1 is MNHNY and CDR2 is SVGAGI (reference sequence). V was trimmed by 6 bases and J by 4 bases, leaving 11 bases between them. CDR3 size: 13 residues. The CDR3 sequence: CASSRHRADTQYF. The DNA of the CDR3 is TGTGCCAGCAGCCGACATAGGGCAGATACGCAGTATTTT.

The rearrangement uses TRBV29-1 and TRBJ1-2, with D uncertain. Per germline, CDR1 SQVTM and CDR2 ANQGSEA. This CDR3 contains 13 residues. V was shortened by 3 bases and J by 0 bases, with 8 bases between the two germline ends. CDR3 DNA sequence: TGCAGCGTTGATCATACAGCTAACTATGGCTACACCTTC. Translated: CSVDHTANYGYTF.

There are many counts of this clonotype. The V and J genes are TRBV20-1 and TRBJ2-1; TRBD1 aligns across 9 bases. Germline loops: CDR1 DFQATT, CDR2 SNEGSKA (reference sequence). V was clipped by 4 bases and J by 10 bases; unmatched bases: 11. This CDR3 contains 14 residues. The CDR3 region is CSAKQQGALEEQFF. In DNA, the CDR3 is TGCAGTGCTAAACAACAGGGGGCCCTCGAGGAGCAGTTCTTC.

This clonotype came up a few times. The gene calls are TRBV25-1 and TRBJ2-1; 10 bases align to TRBD1. The CDR3 has 16 residues. V shed 4 bases, J shed 5 bases, and the junction held 8 bases outside the gene matches. In germline, CDR1 is MGHDK, CDR2 SYGVNS. The DNA for the CDR3 is TGTGCCAGCAGTGGCCCCGGGACAGGGGAGGACAATGAGCAGTTCTTC. Translation gives CASSGPGTGEDNEQFF.

This clonotype was detected ten times or more. The genes are TRBV12-3 or TRBV12-4 and TRBJ2-1, with D maybe TRBD2 (5 bases). V lost 6 bases and J lost 7, with 13 bases in between. The CDR3 runs to 13 residues. CDR3 DNA: TGTGCCAGCAGGGTTGGGCTAGCAAATGAGCAGTTCTTC. Translated, it gives CASRVGLANEQFF.

In its sample, this clonotype was seen many times. The CDR3 protein is CASSLVGGGNYEQYF. The CDR3 DNA reads TGTGCCAGCAGCTTGGTAGGGGGCGGGAACTACGAGCAGTACTTC. The rearrangement joins TRBV5-6 to TRBJ2-7; D is possibly TRBD1 (7 bases). CDR1 SGHDT and CDR2 YYEEEE come from the germline V gene. Trimming removed 0 bases from V and 3 bases from J, with 13 bases in between. This CDR3 has 15 amino acids.

This clonotype came up many times. The DNA of the CDR3 is TGTGCCAGCAGCGCCCGGCTAGCGGGAGATACCGGGGAGCTGTTTTTT. Translating it yields CASSARLAGDTGELFF. The chain links TRBV9 to TRBJ2-2, with 10 bases matching TRBD2. The CDR3 sequence is 16 residues long. Germline-derived CDR1 and CDR2 are SGDLS and YYNGEE. V lost 3 bases, J lost 5 bases, and 7 bases stayed unmatched.